This T cell receptor (beta chain) was recorded in a study of cytomegalovirus exposure and HLA in healthy donors. Study results and limitations: An analysis done earlier found most TCR beta V segments productive about 87% or about 30% of the time. A classifier reportedly called cytomegalovirus status with high sensitivity and specificity.

The CDR3 contains 14 residues. V was cut by 3 bases and J by 6 bases, with 12 bases left in between. Germline V gene lookup returns CDR1 SGHRS and CDR2 YFSETQ. As regards this clone: Its target is unknown.

Use of 60 Vbeta and 13 Jbeta primers characterized the PCR. Data came from immunoSEQ multiplex PCR; TCRdb stores just in-frame clones and leaves some out. The sample shows roughly 84,000 clones, 55% to 65% of them seen only once. The source of this sequence is a woman between 35 and 50 years old in good health and CMV-seropositive. Sequences were obtained from PBMCs. The V and J genes are TRBV5-1 and TRBJ2-2; TRBD2 might be the D (5 bases). The chain's CDR3 is CASSSVVAPGELFF. CDR3 sequence (DNA): TGCGCCAGCAGCTCGGTAGTAGCGCCCGGGGAGCTGTTTTTT. Full variable domain (missing parts from reference TRBV5-1 and TRBJ2-2): KAGVTQTPRYLIKTRGQQVTLSCSPISGHRSVSWYQQTPGQGLQFLFEYFSETQRNKGNFPGRFSGRQFSNSRSEMNVSTLELGDSALYLCASSSVVAPGELFFGEGSRLTVL.